This T cell receptor beta chain was identified in a study of T cells in Graves' hyperthyroidism and ophthalmopathy. Regions amplified from RNA transcripts were the TCR beta CDR3 regions. The HTBI primer set drove a first-round RT-PCR of the TCR CDR3. TCRdb recomputed calls from the multiplex PCR reads with MiXCR, one row per CDR3 protein. The table lists over 450,000 distinct CDR3 sequences, 15% to 20% of them singletons, with 15% to 20% in the top ten. Germline V gene sequence: CDR1 LNHDA, CDR2 SQIVND (reference sequence). Losses at the gene ends were 1 base for V and 3 bases for J; bases not matched to a gene: 1. The CDR3 covers 14 residues. This clonotype has at least ten counts.

The receptor's source is a woman under 30 with Graves' ophthalmopathy. V usage is TRBV19 and J usage is TRBJ1-2, with 8 bases that match TRBD1. Sequencing was performed on blood. The CDR3 spells CASSIATGDYGYTF. In DNA form, the CDR3 reads TGTGCCAGTAGTATAGCGACAGGGGACTATGGCTACACCTTC.